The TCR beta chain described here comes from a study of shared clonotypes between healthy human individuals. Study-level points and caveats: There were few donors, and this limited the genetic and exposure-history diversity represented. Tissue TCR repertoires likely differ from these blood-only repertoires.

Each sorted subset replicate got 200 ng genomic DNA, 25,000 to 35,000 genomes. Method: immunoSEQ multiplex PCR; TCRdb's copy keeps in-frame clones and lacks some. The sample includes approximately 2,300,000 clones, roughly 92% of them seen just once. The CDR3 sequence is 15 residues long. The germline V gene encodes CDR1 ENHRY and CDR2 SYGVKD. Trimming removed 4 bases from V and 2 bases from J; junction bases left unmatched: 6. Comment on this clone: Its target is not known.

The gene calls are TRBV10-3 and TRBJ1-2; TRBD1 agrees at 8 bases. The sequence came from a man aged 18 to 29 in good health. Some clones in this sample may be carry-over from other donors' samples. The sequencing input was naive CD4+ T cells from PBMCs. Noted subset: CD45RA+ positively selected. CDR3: CAISARTGSNYGYTF. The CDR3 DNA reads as TGTGCCATCAGTGCACGGACAGGGAGCAACTATGGCTACACCTTC.